A single sample gave rise to the 6 T cell receptor beta chains below, sequenced in a study of cytomegalovirus exposure and HLA in healthy donors. The PCR had 60 Vbeta and 13 Jbeta primers. Sequenced by immunoSEQ multiplex PCR; TCRdb stores in-frame clones only, minus some. The table shows 150,000 to 200,000 clones, with 70% to 90% occurring only once. Sequencing used PBMCs. The source of these receptors is a man younger than 30 in good health and CMV-seropositive.

The chain is built from TRBV6-6 and TRBJ2-2; D unresolved. V lost 0 bases and J 1 base, leaving 6 bases between the germline ends. The V gene's germline CDR1 is MNHNY and CDR2 SVGAGI (reference sequence). There are 15 residues in the CDR3. This CDR3 reads CASSYSAGNTGELFF. CDR3 in DNA: TGTGCCAGCAGTTACTCAGCTGGGAACACCGGGGAGCTGTTTTTT.

V usage is TRBV11-2 and J usage is TRBJ2-5, with TRBD1 matching over 8 bases. The CDR3 is 15 residues long. Germline loops: CDR1 SGHAT, CDR2 FQNNGV. Unmatched junction bases numbered 3, after V lost 1 base and J lost 2 bases. Here the CDR3 reads CASSLGDRNQETQYF. Here the CDR3 DNA reads TGTGCCAGCAGCTTAGGGGACAGGAATCAAGAGACCCAGTACTTC. The variable domain in full, with the rest retrieved from reference TRBV11-2 and TRBJ2-5, is EAGVAQSPRYKIIEKRQSVAFWCNPISGHATLYWYQQILGQGPKLLIQFQNNGVVDDSQLPKDRFSAERLKGVDSTLKIQPAKLEDSAVYLCASSLGDRNQETQYFGPGTRLLVL.

V is TRBV5-1 and J is TRBJ1-1, with TRBD1 as a possible D gene (5 bases). The germline CDR1 and CDR2 sequences are SGHRS and YFSETQ. Trimming removed 0 bases from V and 1 base from J, with 10 bases in between. The CDR3 totals 15 residues. CDR3 sequence reads: CASSLATGSNTEAFF. Written as DNA, the CDR3 is TGCGCCAGCAGCTTGGCCACAGGTTCGAACACTGAAGCTTTCTTT. Looking up the rest from reference TRBV5-1 and TRBJ1-1 gives the full variable domain: KAGVTQTPRYLIKTRGQQVTLSCSPISGHRSVSWYQQTPGQGLQFLFEYFSETQRNKGNFPGRFSGRQFSNSRSEMNVSTLELGDSALYLCASSLATGSNTEAFFGQGTRLTVV.

The V call is TRBV2, the J call TRBJ2-4; 10 bases are shared with TRBD1. CDR1 and CDR2 from the germline V gene are SNHLY and FYNNEI. The CDR3 loop spans 11 amino acids. V lost 8 bases and J lost 9; bases outside the gene matches: 1. The CDR3 loop reads CASGDRGIQYF. The CDR3 DNA reads TGTGCCAGCGGGGACAGGGGCATTCAGTACTTC. Variable domain in full (rest from reference TRBV2 and TRBJ2-4): EPEVTQTPSHQVTQMGQEVILRCVPISNHLYFYWYRQILGQKVEFLVSFYNNEISEKSEIFDDQFSVERPDGSNFTLKIRSTKLEDSAMYFCASGDRGIQYFGAGTRLSVL.

The sample holds one count of this clone. V is TRBV5-1 and J is TRBJ2-1, with D possibly matching TRBD1 (6 bases). Per the germline V gene, CDR1 is SGHRS and CDR2 is YFSETQ. V was cut by 0 bases and J by 7 bases, with 11 bases left in between. CDR3 size: 14 residues. CDR3 region: CASSLDRVKNEQFF. CDR3 coding DNA: TGCGCCAGCAGCTTGGACAGGGTTAAGAATGAGCAGTTCTTC.

V is TRBV30 and J is TRBJ2-5, with no clear D. The CDR3 extends over 13 amino acids. Deletions cut 2 bases from V and 4 bases from J, with 11 bases between. The germline gives CDR1 GTSNPN, CDR2 SVGIG (reference sequence). Here the CDR3 reads CAWSPPPGETQYF. As DNA, the CDR3 is TGTGCCTGGAGTCCCCCCCCCGGAGAGACCCAGTACTTC.